Below, 10 T cell receptor beta chains from the same sample are listed, as sequenced in a study of T cell responses to AZD1222 COVID-19 vaccine. The table came from immunoSEQ multiplex PCR; TCRdb's copy has only in-frame clones and leaves some out. Of tens of thousands of clones listed, 75% to 90% were seen once; the top ten hold 6% to 7.5%. The sample in question was peripheral blood, obtained 28 days after the second AZD1222 dose. The receptors shown here come from an adult who received the AZD1222 COVID-19 vaccine.

The rearrangement links TRBV3-1 (or the pseudogene TRBV3-2) to TRBJ1-5; 7 nucleotides align to TRBD1. This CDR3 is built from 15 residues. After removal of 0 bases from V and 7 bases from J, the junction contained 6 bases not matched to a gene. CDR1 and CDR2 (germline): LGHDT, YNNKEL (reference sequence). The CDR3 DNA reads TGTGCCAGCAGCCAAGAGGGAGGGGGCAGCCAGCCCCAGCATTTT. Translating it yields CASSQEGGGSQPQHF.

The gene calls are TRBV29-1 and TRBJ2-1; 8 bases fit TRBD2. This CDR3 is built from 12 residues. Trimming cost V 0 bases and J 12 bases; bases outside gene matches: 4. In germline, CDR1 is SQVTM, CDR2 ANQGSEA. The chain's CDR3 is CSVEEILAGQFF. DNA for the CDR3: TGCAGCGTTGAAGAGATCCTAGCGGGGCAGTTCTTC.

V and J are TRBV5-1 and TRBJ2-7; 7 bases are a match to TRBD2. The CDR3 is 16 residues long. Germline V lookup: CDR1 SGHRS, CDR2 YFSETQ. After removal of 0 bases from V and 4 bases from J, the junction contained 10 bases not matched to a gene. The CDR3 coding sequence is TGCGCCAGCAGCTTGGGAGGGACTACCAATTTGTACGAGCAGTACTTC. It translates to CASSLGGTTNLYEQYF.

The rearrangement joins TRBV19 to TRBJ1-5; D ambiguous. V was trimmed by 7 bases and J by 3 bases, leaving 16 bases between them. Germline loops: CDR1 LNHDA, CDR2 SQIVND (reference sequence). The CDR3 totals 15 residues. The DNA for the CDR3 is TGTGCCAGTACCCAGTCTTTGGGGAACAATCAGCCCCAGCATTTT. Encoded protein: CASTQSLGNNQPQHF.

This clone was counted between two and nine times. The chain uses TRBV7-2 and TRBJ2-7; no clear D. CDR3 length equals 12 residues. Deletions cut 2 bases from V and 7 bases from J, with 9 bases between. Germline V gene lookup returns CDR1 SGHTA and CDR2 FQGNSA. CDR3 residues: CASSLTVREQYF. In nucleotides, the CDR3 is TGTGCCAGCAGCTTAACGGTGCGGGAGCAGTACTTC.

This clone was recorded only once. This chain links TRBV15 with TRBJ2-2, with D tentatively TRBD1 (5 bases). The CDR3 runs 15 residues. The V and J ends lost 5 bases and 4 bases respectively, with 14 bases between them. Germline lookup yields CDR1 LNHNV and CDR2 YYDKDF (reference sequence). The CDR3 region is CATSADSSGTGELFF. The CDR3 DNA reads as TGTGCCACCAGCGCAGACAGTTCGGGCACCGGGGAGCTGTTTTTT.

This chain connects TRBV19 to TRBJ2-1; TRBD2 matches at 10 bases. The CDR3 loop spans 16 amino acids. J was trimmed by 7 bases and V by 1 base; bases with no gene match: 7. Germline assignment: CDR1 LNHDA and CDR2 SQIVND (reference sequence). The CDR3 loop reads CASSIGSSGSGNEQFF. The CDR3, as DNA: TGTGCCAGTAGTATAGGATCTAGCGGGAGCGGTAATGAGCAGTTCTTC.

J is TRBJ1-5 and V is TRBV6-1, with no clear D. The CDR3 covers 11 residues. Germline V CDR1 and CDR2: MNHNS, SASEGT. The ends were cut back, 8 bases at V and 4 bases at J, with 6 bases in the middle. CDR3 nucleotides: TGTGCCAGCCAAGGAAATCAGCCCCAGCATTTT. Translating it yields CASQGNQPQHF.

This sequence joins TRBV6-2 or TRBV6-3 and TRBJ2-5; D is unclear. The CDR3 has 14 residues. The germline V gene encodes CDR1 MNHEY and CDR2 SVGEGT. Trimming removed 5 bases at V and 2 bases at J, with 12 bases between. The DNA of the CDR3 is TGTGCCAGCAGTACTGATAGGTCACAAGAGACCCAGTACTTC. This sequence encodes CASSTDRSQETQYF.

This rearrangement joins TRBV5-6 to TRBJ1-2; D perhaps matches TRBD1 (5 bases). The V end lost 2 bases, the J end lost 3 bases, and 14 bases lay between the germline ends. The CDR3 contains 15 residues. The germline V gene encodes CDR1 SGHDT and CDR2 YYEEEE. In DNA form, the CDR3 reads TGTGCCAGCAGCTTCAGGGAGGTCATGTACTATGGCTACACCTTC. Its protein is CASSFREVMYYGYTF.